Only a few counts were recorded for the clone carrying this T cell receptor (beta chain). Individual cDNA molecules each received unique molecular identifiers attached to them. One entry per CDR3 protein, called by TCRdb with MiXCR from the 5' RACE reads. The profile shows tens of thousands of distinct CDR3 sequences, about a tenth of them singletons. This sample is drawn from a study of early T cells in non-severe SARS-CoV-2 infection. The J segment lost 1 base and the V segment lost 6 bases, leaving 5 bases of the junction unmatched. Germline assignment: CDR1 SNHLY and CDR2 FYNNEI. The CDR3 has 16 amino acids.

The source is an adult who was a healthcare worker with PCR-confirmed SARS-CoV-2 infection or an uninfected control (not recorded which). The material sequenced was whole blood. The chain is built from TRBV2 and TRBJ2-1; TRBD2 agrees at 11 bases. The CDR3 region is CASRAGTSGSYNEQFF. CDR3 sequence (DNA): TGTGCCAGCAGGGCCGGGACTAGCGGTTCCTACAATGAGCAGTTCTTC.